This TCR beta chain was identified in a study of blood T cell repertoires in COVID-19. Looking at the study overall: From the United States, Italy and Spain came samples of acute and convalescent COVID-19. Nucleic acid was either cDNA or gDNA, and it came from T cells, B-cell-depleted T cells, or PBMCs.

The protocol was immunoSEQ multiplex PCR, while the TCRdb copy is restricted to in-frame clones and leaves out a portion. Of some 200,000 clones listed, around 84% are singletons. V lost 6 bases and J lost 5; bases outside the gene matches: 9. The CDR3 covers 16 residues. Germline assignment: CDR1 SNHLY and CDR2 FYNNEI. The origin of this receptor is a woman aged 35 to 49 with acute COVID-19. The specimen was PBMCs or T cells enriched from blood (not recorded which). The chain couples TRBV2 to TRBJ2-4; 11 nucleotides match TRBD1. In DNA, the CDR3 is TGTGCCAGCAGGACCAGCGGGACAGGGGGGCAAAACATTCAGTACTTC. This sequence encodes CASRTSGTGGQNIQYF.